This T cell receptor (beta chain) is drawn from a study of T-cell reconstitution after alpha-beta-depleted transplantation in children. This clonotype was counted at least ten times. Unique molecular identifiers were incorporated during preparation of the TCRbeta library. Using its own MiXCR run on the PCR reads, TCRdb lists one record per CDR3 protein. Of 350,000 to 500,000 distinct CDR3 sequences in the sample, roughly 44% were seen once. The V and J ends lost 4 bases and 6 bases respectively, with 15 bases between them. The CDR3 is made up of 14 amino acids. Germline V gene sequence: CDR1 SQVTM, CDR2 ANQGSEA.

The chain is built from TRBV29-1 and TRBJ2-2, with D tentatively TRBD1 (6 bases). The sample here was PBMCs, taken before TCRalphabeta/CD19-depleted stem cell transplant. The sequence derives from a girl aged 2 to 9 with aplastic anemia, due to receive a stem cell transplant. The CDR3 DNA reads as TGCAGCGTTGGGAATACAGGGTCCTCCGGGGAGCTGTTTTTT. This gives the protein CSVGNTGSSGELFF.